A single sample gave rise to the 5 T cell receptor beta chains below, sequenced in a study of blood T cell repertoires in COVID-19. Produced via immunoSEQ multiplex PCR; TCRdb's table is partial and in-frame only. In the table there are about 240,000 clones, 65% to 90% of which are singletons. The sample was peripheral blood. The receptors originated from a man aged 50-60 years with COVID-19, enrolled during active disease.

The genes are TRBV5-1 and TRBJ2-2; D is uncertain. The CDR3 spans 14 residues. Per germline, CDR1 SGHRS and CDR2 YFSETQ. Trimming left V 4 bases short and J 3 bases short, with 10 bases between. CDR3: CASSGRTHTGELFF. DNA of the CDR3: TGCGCCAGCAGCGGCCGTACCCACACCGGGGAGCTGTTTTTT.

The V and J genes are TRBV28 and TRBJ1-2; 9 positions agree with TRBD1. CDR3 length: 14 residues. Germline CDR1 MDHEN, CDR2 SYDVKM. V lost 6 bases and J lost 4; bases outside the gene matches: 6. CDR3 sequence reads: CASRTRTGVYGYTF. The CDR3, as DNA: TGTGCCAGCAGGACCCGGACAGGGGTCTATGGCTACACCTTC.

In the case of this clone: Additional DNA sequences in this sample encode the identical CDR3. The genes are TRBV7-2 and TRBJ1-1; the D gene is possibly TRBD1 (6 bases). The CDR3 spans 13 residues. V lost 0 bases to trimming and J lost 5 bases, with 7 bases between them. The germline V gene encodes CDR1 SGHTA and CDR2 FQGNSA. CDR3 residues: CASSLAQGTEAFF. The DNA of the CDR3 is TGTGCCAGCAGCTTAGCGCAGGGGACTGAAGCTTTCTTT.

The chain uses TRBV5-4 and TRBJ1-2; D gene uncertain. CDR3 length equals 14 residues. Germline assignment: CDR1 SGHNT and CDR2 YYREEE (reference sequence). V gave up 4 bases and J gave up 8 bases, with 18 bases separating them. CDR3 in amino acids: CASSQDGIPAGYTF. In DNA, the CDR3 is TGTGCCAGCAGCCAGGACGGGATCCCGGCGGGCTACACCTTC.

The rearrangement links TRBV2 to TRBJ1-1; D is possibly TRBD1 (5 bases). The CDR3 contains 16 residues. The germline V and J ends were trimmed by 2 bases and 1 base, with 14 bases remaining between them. Germline V gene sequence: CDR1 SNHLY, CDR2 FYNNEI. The chain's CDR3 is CASSEPQDTGNTEAFF. The DNA for the CDR3 is TGTGCCAGCAGTGAACCACAGGACACGGGGAACACTGAAGCTTTCTTT.